This TCR beta chain was documented in a study of blood T cells in healthy people across ages. The V gene's germline CDR1 is WNHNN and CDR2 SYGVQD (reference sequence). The CDR3 sequence is 14 residues long. Sample-barcoded 5' priming and a J-beta primer mix drove a second PCR of about 6 to 12 cycles. Using its own MiXCR run on the 5' RACE reads, TCRdb lists one record per CDR3 protein. This sample has 550,000 to 750,000 distinct CDR3 sequences, with 20% to 25% found just once. Study-wide points: Long-lived donors had more naive CD4+ cells and higher diversity than aged donors.

Isolation per sample recovered at least 6 million PBMCs. Total RNA, at least 6 micrograms per sample, came from PBMCs. As regards this clonotype: Its target is unknown.

The chain has TRBV10-1 and TRBJ2-1; unclear D gene. The end of the DNA is better explained by TRBJ2-7, so the J call may be wrong. The receptor was isolated from a man between 65 and 85 years old in good health. Sequencing was done on a sample of blood. CDR3 sequence (DNA): TGCGCCAGCAGTGAGTCTGACTGGTCCTACGAGCAGTACTTC. Translation: CASSESDWSYEQYF.